This T cell receptor beta chain appears in the sequencing data of a study of T cell changes during pregnancy in multiple sclerosis. Profiled with immunoSEQ multiplex PCR; TCRdb holds only in-frame clones, not every one. The sample contains over 75,000 clones, 85% to 95% of which appear only once. CDR3 length: 15 amino acids. V was clipped by 4 bases and J by 8 bases; unmatched bases: 9. Germline V gene data show CDR1 as SNHLY and CDR2 as FYNNEI. This TCR came from a female donor with multiple sclerosis, enrolled in a pregnancy study. Sequencing used peripheral blood, obtained in the first trimester of pregnancy. This chain connects TRBV2 to TRBJ1-4; TRBD1 agrees at 8 bases. The CDR3, as DNA: TGTGCCAGCAGTGCCAGGACAGGGATTTACGAAAAACTGTTTTTT. It specifies CASSARTGIYEKLFF. Full variable domain (outside the CDR3, taken from reference TRBV2 and TRBJ1-4): EPEVTQTPSHQVTQMGQEVILRCVPISNHLYFYWYRQILGQKVEFLVSFYNNEISEKSEIFDDQFSVERPDGSNFTLKIRSTKLEDSAMYFCASSARTGIYEKLFFGSGTQLSVL.